This T cell receptor beta chain was recovered during a study of Graves' ophthalmopathy and Graves' hyperthyroidism. Regarding the study as a whole: A 13-signature model separated ophthalmopathy from stable hyperthyroidism, reaching less than 90% sensitivity and 81.08% specificity cross-validated.

Germline CDR1 and CDR2: MNHEY and SVGAGI. The CDR3 has 16 residues. V shed 2 bases and J 5 bases; nucleotides not matched to a gene: 9. The TCR beta CDR3 regions underwent amplification from RNA transcripts. Following a first-round RT-PCR that used HTBI primers, a second-round multiplex PCR was carried out. TCRdb reprocessed the multiplex PCR reads via MiXCR and lists one record per CDR3 protein. The sample records about 220,000 distinct CDR3 sequences, around a fifth being singletons. Concerning this clonotype: Its antigen is unidentified.

The sample comprised peripheral blood. The receptor's source is a woman in her forties or fifties with Graves' ophthalmopathy. The V gene is TRBV6-5, the J gene TRBJ2-5; TRBD2 matches 9 bases. The CDR3 sequence: CASSYVSLAGLETQYF. In DNA, the CDR3 is TGTGCCAGCAGTTACGTTTCGCTAGCGGGACTGGAGACCCAGTACTTC.